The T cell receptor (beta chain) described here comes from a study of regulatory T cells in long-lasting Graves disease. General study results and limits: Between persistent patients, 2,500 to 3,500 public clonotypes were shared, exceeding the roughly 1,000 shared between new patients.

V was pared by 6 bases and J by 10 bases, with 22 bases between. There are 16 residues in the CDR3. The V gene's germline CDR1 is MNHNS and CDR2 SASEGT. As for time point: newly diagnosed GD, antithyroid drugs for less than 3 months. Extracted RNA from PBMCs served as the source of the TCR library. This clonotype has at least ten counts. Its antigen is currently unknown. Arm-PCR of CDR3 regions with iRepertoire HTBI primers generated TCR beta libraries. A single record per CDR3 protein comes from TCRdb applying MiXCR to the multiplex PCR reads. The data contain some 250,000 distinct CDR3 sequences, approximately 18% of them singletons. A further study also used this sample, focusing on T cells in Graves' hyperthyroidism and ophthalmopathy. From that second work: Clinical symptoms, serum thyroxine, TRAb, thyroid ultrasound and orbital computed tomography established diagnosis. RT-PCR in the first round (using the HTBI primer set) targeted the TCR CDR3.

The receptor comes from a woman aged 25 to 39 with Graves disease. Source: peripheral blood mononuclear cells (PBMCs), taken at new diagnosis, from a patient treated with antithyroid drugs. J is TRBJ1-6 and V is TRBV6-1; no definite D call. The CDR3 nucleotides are TGTGCCAGCAGCCCTGGTCCGTCCTTCGCGGGATCACCCCTCCACTTT. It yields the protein CASSPGPSFAGSPLHF.